These 15 T cell receptor beta chains were all obtained from the same sample, sequenced in a study of technical replicates of blood from a few donors. TCRdb's table, derived via immunoSEQ multiplex PCR, lists solely in-frame clones and lacks some. This table holds tens of thousands of clones, 95% found once. Specimen: T cells isolated from PBMCs. These receptors were taken from a human donor in good health.

The chain has TRBV5-1 and TRBJ2-3, with 11 nucleotides matching TRBD2. Germline V gives CDR1 SGHRS, CDR2 YFSETQ. The V segment lost 4 bases and the J segment 1 base; nucleotides outside the gene matches: 2. The CDR3 has 15 amino acids. The DNA of the CDR3 is TGCGCCAGCAGCATGACTAGCGGGGGCACAGATACGCAGTATTTT. This translates into CASSMTSGGTDTQYF.

The chain combines TRBV5-8 with TRBJ1-2, with D perhaps matching TRBD1 (6 bases). The CDR3 consists of 14 residues. Germline V gene data show CDR1 as SGHTS and CDR2 as YDEGEE. The germline V and J ends were trimmed by 2 bases and 0 bases, with 8 bases remaining between them. CDR3: CASSLQGANYGYTF. CDR3 in DNA: TGTGCCAGCAGCTTACAGGGAGCTAACTATGGCTACACCTTC.

V and J are TRBV7-9 and TRBJ2-1; 10 nucleotides agree with TRBD2. From germline, CDR1 is SEHNR and CDR2 FQNEAQ (reference sequence). The trim removed 5 bases at V and 8 bases at J, leaving 9 bases unmatched. There are 15 residues in the CDR3. CDR3 DNA: TGTGCCAGCAGCAAAGGCAGCGGGAGGGCGTATGAGCAGTTCTTC. As protein: CASSKGSGRAYEQFF.

CDR3 nucleotide sequence: TGTGCCAGCAGGCCTTGGTGGGGCGGTTCACCCCTCCACTTT. Its translation: CASRPWWGGSPLHF. The chain is built from TRBV28 and TRBJ1-6; D is possibly TRBD1 (5 bases). Deletions cut 6 bases from V and 9 bases from J, with 15 bases between. Looked up from germline, CDR1 is MDHEN and CDR2 is SYDVKM. The CDR3 covers 14 residues.

V gene TRBV7-9 combines with J gene TRBJ1-2; D perhaps matches TRBD1 (5 bases). In germline, CDR1 is SEHNR, CDR2 FQNEAQ (reference sequence). This CDR3 region has 14 residues. V lost 1 base and J 6 bases, leaving 12 bases between the germline ends. The CDR3 DNA is TGTGCCAGCAGCTTAGTTGCAGGGCGAGATGGCTACACCTTC. Its translation is CASSLVAGRDGYTF.

This clone has just a few counts. V is TRBV2 and J is TRBJ1-1; TRBD1 matches 9 bases. V gave up 4 bases and J gave up 4 bases; unmatched junction bases: 10. The CDR3 has 16 residues. The germline gives CDR1 SNHLY, CDR2 FYNNEI. As DNA, the CDR3 is TGTGCCAGCAGTGTTGCCGGGACAGGGTGGGTCACTGAAGCTTTCTTT. It specifies CASSVAGTGWVTEAFF. The whole variable domain, remainder taken from reference TRBV2 and TRBJ1-1, is EPEVTQTPSHQVTQMGQEVILRCVPISNHLYFYWYRQILGQKVEFLVSFYNNEISEKSEIFDDQFSVERPDGSNFTLKIRSTKLEDSAMYFCASSVAGTGWVTEAFFGQGTRLTVV.

This sequence joins TRBV7-9 and TRBJ2-1; 15 bases fit TRBD2. J lost 8 bases, V lost 5 bases, and 7 bases had no gene match. The CDR3 loop spans 16 amino acids. Germline-derived CDR1 and CDR2 are SEHNR and FQNEAQ (reference sequence). CDR3: CASSRGLAGGGDEQFF. The CDR3 DNA follows: TGTGCCAGCAGCCGGGGACTAGCGGGGGGTGGCGATGAGCAGTTCTTC.

V gene TRBV2 combines with J gene TRBJ1-2, with 9 bases matching TRBD1. This CDR3 is built from 15 residues. The junction had 10 bases not matched to a gene; V was cut back by 4 bases and J by 7 bases. Per germline, CDR1 SNHLY and CDR2 FYNNEI. The CDR3 loop reads CASSVRDRVSSGYTF. CDR3 sequence (DNA): TGTGCCAGCAGTGTAAGGGACAGGGTTTCGAGTGGCTACACCTTC.

The chain joins TRBV7-9 to TRBJ2-5; 9 bases are shared with TRBD1. The CDR3 is 17 amino acids. Germline CDR1 is SEHNR and CDR2 is FQNEAQ (reference sequence). V gave up 3 bases and J gave up 4 bases; unmatched junction bases: 12. DNA of the CDR3: TGTGCCAGCAGCTTCAGTCCGGGACAGGGCCCGGGAGAGACCCAGTACTTC. Translation: CASSFSPGQGPGETQYF.

This clone was recorded only once. The chain links TRBV28 to TRBJ1-2; 9 bases align to TRBD1. Per the germline V gene, CDR1 is MDHEN and CDR2 is SYDVKM. V trimming: 3 bases; J trimming: 7 bases; junction bases outside the gene matches: 6. The CDR3 is made up of 14 amino acids. Here the CDR3 reads CASSFTGGGRGYTF. In DNA, the CDR3 is TGTGCCAGCAGTTTTACAGGGGGCGGACGTGGCTACACCTTC.

The chain carries TRBV4-1 and TRBJ2-1; 7 nucleotides line up with TRBD2. V shed 1 base, J shed 4 bases, and the junction held 4 bases outside the gene matches. From germline, CDR1 is MGHRA and CDR2 YSYEKL. This CDR3 contains 15 residues. The CDR3 sequence is CASSQASGVYNEQFF. DNA of the CDR3: TGCGCCAGCAGCCAAGCCAGCGGGGTGTACAATGAGCAGTTCTTC.

The gene calls are TRBV5-1 and TRBJ1-1; D gene unclear. Germline-derived CDR1 and CDR2 are SGHRS and YFSETQ. The CDR3 is 14 amino acids. V lost 4 bases and J lost 4, with 14 bases in between. CDR3 loop: CASSRDSAGTEAFF. The CDR3, as DNA: TGCGCCAGCAGCCGGGATTCGGCCGGCACTGAAGCTTTCTTT.

V gene TRBV14 combines with J gene TRBJ1-2; D remains unclear. This CDR3 is 16 amino acids long. CDR1 and CDR2 from the germline V gene are SGHDN and FVKESK. The germline V and J ends were trimmed by 4 bases and 8 bases, with 23 bases remaining between them. This CDR3 reads CASSLNEFHSYGGYTF. CDR3 DNA sequence: TGTGCCAGCAGCCTAAACGAGTTCCACAGCTACGGCGGCTACACCTTC.

The chain employs TRBV28 and TRBJ1-1, with D hard to call. Deletions cut 2 bases from V and 0 bases from J, with 7 bases between. Germline CDR1 and CDR2: MDHEN and SYDVKM. The CDR3 is 14 amino acids. This CDR3 is CASSLEQLNTEAFF. The CDR3 coding sequence is TGTGCCAGCAGTTTAGAACAGTTGAACACTGAAGCTTTCTTT.

In DNA, the CDR3 is TGTGCCAGCAGCTTATCGACATCACTAGCGAACTCCTACGAGCAGTACTTC. Its protein product is CASSLSTSLANSYEQYF. The V and J genes are TRBV13 and TRBJ2-7, with 7 bases lining up with TRBD2. Germline loops: CDR1 PRHDT, CDR2 FYEKMQ (reference sequence). The CDR3 covers 17 residues. The V segment lost 2 bases and the J segment 0 bases; nucleotides outside the gene matches: 10.